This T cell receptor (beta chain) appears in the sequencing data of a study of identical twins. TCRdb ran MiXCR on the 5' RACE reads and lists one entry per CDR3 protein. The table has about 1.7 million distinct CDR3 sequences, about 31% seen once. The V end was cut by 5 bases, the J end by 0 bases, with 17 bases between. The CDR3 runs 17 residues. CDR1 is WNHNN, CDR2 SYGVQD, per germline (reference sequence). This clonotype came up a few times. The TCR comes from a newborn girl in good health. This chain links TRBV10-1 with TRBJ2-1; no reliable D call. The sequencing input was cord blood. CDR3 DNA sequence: TGCGCCAGCAGTCTTATGTCCCTGACCGCCTCCTACAATGAGCAGTTCTTC. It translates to CASSLMSLTASYNEQFF.